The sequence of this TCR beta chain was determined in a study of CD8+CD57+ T cells in acquired aplastic anemia. Notes on the study in general: Patients and controls were found to share over 25 CD8+ CDR3 sequences.

Germline values: CDR1 SGHVS, CDR2 FQNEAQ. The CDR3 runs to 15 residues. Trimming took 5 bases from V and 10 from J, leaving 18 bases between them. Concerning this clonotype: Its specificity is unknown.

Template material for TCR beta VDJ and CDR3 profiling consisted of genomic DNA. TCRdb processed the reads anew with MiXCR; each CDR3 protein has one entry. The sample shows about 190,000 distinct CDR3 sequences, around 66% of them seen only once. The source material was sorted CD4+, CD8+, or CD8+CD57+ T cells (not recorded which) from PBMCs. The receptor comes from a human donor with severe aplastic anemia or a healthy control (not recorded which). V and J are TRBV7-8 and TRBJ1-6; possible D gene TRBD1, 5 bases. The CDR3 sequence is CASSPERGAWSPLHF. The CDR3 DNA follows: TGTGCCAGCAGCCCCGAGCGGGGCGCATGGTCACCCCTCCACTTT.